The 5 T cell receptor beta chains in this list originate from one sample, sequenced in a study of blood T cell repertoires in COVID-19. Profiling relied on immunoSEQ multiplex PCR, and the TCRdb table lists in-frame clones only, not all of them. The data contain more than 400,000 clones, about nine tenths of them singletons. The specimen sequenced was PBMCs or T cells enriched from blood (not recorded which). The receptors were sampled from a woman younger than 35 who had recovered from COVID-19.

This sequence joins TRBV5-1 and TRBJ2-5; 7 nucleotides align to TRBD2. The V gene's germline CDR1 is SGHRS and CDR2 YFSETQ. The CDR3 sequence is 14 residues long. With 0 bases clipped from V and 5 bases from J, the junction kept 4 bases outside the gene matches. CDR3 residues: CASSLGEGQETQYF. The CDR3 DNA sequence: TGCGCCAGCAGCTTGGGGGAGGGTCAGGAGACCCAGTACTTC.

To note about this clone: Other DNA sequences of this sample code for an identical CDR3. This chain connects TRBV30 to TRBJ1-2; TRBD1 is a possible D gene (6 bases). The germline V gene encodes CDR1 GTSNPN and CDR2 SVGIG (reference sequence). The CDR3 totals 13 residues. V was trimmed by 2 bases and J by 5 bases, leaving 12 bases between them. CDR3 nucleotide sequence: TGTGCCTGGAGTACAGGGTTCGGTTATGGCTACACCTTC. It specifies CAWSTGFGYGYTF.

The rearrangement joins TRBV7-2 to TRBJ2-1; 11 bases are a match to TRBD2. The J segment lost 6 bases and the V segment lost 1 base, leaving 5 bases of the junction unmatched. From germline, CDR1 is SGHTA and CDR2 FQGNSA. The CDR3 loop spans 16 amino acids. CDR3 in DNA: TGTGCCAGCAGCTTAGTACGTAGCGGGGGGGCCAATGAGCAGTTCTTC. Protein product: CASSLVRSGGANEQFF.

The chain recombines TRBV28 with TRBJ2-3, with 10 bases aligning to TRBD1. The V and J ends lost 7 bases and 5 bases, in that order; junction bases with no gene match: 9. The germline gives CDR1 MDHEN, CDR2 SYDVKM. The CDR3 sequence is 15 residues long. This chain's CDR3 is CASKETGGLVDTQYF. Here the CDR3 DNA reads TGTGCCAGCAAGGAGACAGGGGGCTTGGTAGATACGCAGTATTTT.

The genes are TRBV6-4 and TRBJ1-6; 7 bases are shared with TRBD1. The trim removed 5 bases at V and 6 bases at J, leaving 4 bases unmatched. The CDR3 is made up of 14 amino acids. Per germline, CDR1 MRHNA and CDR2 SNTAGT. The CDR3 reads CASSSGTANSPLHF. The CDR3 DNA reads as TGTGCCAGCAGTTCCGGGACAGCTAATTCACCCCTCCACTTT.